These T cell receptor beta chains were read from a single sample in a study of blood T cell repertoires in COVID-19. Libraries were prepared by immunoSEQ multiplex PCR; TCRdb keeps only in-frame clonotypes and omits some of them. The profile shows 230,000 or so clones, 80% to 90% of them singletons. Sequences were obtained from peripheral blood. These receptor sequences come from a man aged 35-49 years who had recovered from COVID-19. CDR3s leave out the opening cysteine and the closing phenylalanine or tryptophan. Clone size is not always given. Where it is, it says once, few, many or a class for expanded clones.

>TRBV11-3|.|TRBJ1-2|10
ASSLNSYGYT
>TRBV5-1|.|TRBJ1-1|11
ASSFIQSTEAF
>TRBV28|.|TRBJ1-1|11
ASSLRGSTEAF
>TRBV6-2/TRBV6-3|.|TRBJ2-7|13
ASSYFGQGSYEQY
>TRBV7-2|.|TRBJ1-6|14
ASSPYGGQADSPLH
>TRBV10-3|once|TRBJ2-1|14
AISESRLAGNNEQF
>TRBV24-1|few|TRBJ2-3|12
ATSDATRVDTQY
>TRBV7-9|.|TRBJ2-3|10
ASKPGGDTQY
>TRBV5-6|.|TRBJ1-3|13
ASSFWRATGNTIY
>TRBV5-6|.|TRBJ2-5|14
ASSLAATGVTETQY
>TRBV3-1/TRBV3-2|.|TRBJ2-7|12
ASTRQGRSYEQY
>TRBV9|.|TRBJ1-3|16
ASSERPGTGVTGNTIY
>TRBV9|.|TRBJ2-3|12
ASSVGTGTDTQY
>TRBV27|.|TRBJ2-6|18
ASSSPWTSGSRSGANVLT
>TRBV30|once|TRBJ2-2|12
AWSRQTNTGELF
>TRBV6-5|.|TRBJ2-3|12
ASSPGGGADTQY
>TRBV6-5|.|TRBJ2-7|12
ASALAENKYEQY
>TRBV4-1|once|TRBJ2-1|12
ASSQDRGSVEQF
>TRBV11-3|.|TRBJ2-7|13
ASSPAGDRSYEQY
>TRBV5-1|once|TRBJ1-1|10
ASSVTGGEAF
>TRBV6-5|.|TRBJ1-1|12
ASIRSGDGTEAF
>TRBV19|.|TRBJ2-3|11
ASSFLTGDTQY
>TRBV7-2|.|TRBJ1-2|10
ASSMGPYGYT
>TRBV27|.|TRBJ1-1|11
ASRTGVGTEAF
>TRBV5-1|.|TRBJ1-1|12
ASRPDRGRTEAF
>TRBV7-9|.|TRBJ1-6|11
ASTGLLSSPLH
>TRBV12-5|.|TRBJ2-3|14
ASGSSGGRDTDTQY
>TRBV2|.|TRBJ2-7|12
ASSDRGNPYEQY
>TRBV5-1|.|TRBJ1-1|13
ASSSLKGGDTEAF
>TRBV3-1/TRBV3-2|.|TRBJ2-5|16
ASSPSSGGSLYQETQY
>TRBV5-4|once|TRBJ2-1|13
ASSRPGQGSSEQF
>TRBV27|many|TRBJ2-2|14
ASKTLPDYPTGELF
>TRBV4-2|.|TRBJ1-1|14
ASSQDERTGVLEAF
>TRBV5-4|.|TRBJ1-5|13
ASSWGGQNNQPQH
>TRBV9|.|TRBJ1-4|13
ASSVGTTTNEKLF
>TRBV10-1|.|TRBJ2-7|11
ASSETSSYEQY
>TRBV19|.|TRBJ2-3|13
ASSPPGHGTDTQY
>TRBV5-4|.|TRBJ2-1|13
ASSLSGGAYNEQF
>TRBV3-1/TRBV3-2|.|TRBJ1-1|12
ASSPFGELTEAF
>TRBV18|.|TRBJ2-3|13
ASSPDSSITDTQY
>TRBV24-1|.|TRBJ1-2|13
ATSSDREGVEGYT
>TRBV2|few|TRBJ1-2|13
ASRVREVPNYGYT
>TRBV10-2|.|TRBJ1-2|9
ASSGGGGYT
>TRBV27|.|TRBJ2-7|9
ASSSYYEQY
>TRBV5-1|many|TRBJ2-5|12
ASSLLAGEETQY
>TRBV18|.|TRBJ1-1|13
ASSPLQEMNTEAF
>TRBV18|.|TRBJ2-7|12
ASSPGGGAYEQY
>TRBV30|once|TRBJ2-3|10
ASGKFTDTQY
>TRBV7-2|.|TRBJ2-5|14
ASSLSVQRYQETQY
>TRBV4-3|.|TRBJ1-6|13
ASSRNRGRNSPLH
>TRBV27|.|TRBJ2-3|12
ASSWAGPTDTQY
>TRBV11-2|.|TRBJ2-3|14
ASSPYGGSPPDTQY
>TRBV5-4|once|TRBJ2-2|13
ASSSVQSNTGELF
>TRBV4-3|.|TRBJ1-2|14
ASSQVRHRAYYGYT
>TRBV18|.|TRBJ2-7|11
ASSPGLVYEQY